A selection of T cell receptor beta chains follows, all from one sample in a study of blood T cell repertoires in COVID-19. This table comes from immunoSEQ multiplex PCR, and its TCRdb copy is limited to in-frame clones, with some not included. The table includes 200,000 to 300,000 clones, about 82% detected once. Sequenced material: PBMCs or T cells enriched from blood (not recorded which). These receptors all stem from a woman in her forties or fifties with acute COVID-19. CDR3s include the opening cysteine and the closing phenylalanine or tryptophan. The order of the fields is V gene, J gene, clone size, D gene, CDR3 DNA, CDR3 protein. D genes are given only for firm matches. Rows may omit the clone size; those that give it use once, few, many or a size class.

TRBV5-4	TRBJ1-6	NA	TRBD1	TGTGCCAGCAGCCCCGGTGGGGCGACAGGGGGAAGTAATTCACCCCTCCACTTT	CASSPGGATGGSNSPLHF
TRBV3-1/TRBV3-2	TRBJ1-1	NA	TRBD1	TGTGCCAGCAGCCAACGCGGACAGGGAAACACTGAAGCTTTCTTT	CASSQRGQGNTEAFF
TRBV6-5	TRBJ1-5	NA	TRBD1	TGTGCCAGCAGCATTACGGGACAGCTTGATCAGCCCCAGCATTTT	CASSITGQLDQPQHF
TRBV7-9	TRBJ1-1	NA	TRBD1	TGTGCCAGCAGTTCAGGACAGGGGATGAACACTGAAGCTTTCTTT	CASSSGQGMNTEAFF
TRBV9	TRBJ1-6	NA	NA	TGTGCCAGCAGCGTAAGCCCGGGGTCACCCCTCCACTTT	CASSVSPGSPLHF
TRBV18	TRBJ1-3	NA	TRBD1	TGTGCCAGCTCACCCCGACAGGGTAAAAACTCTGGAAACACCATATATTTT	CASSPRQGKNSGNTIYF
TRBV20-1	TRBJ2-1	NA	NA	TGCAGTGCGCAAACAGAATATGAGCAGTTCTTC	CSAQTEYEQFF
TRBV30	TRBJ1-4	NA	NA	TGTGCCTGGAGTCCCCAGGGGCGGATTAGAGAAAAACTGTTTTTT	CAWSPQGRIREKLFF
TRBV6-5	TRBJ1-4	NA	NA	TGTGCCAGCAGGACCTCCGGGACAACAAATGAAAAACTGTTTTTT	CASRTSGTTNEKLFF
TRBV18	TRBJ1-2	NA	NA	TGTGCCAGCTCATCCTACAGGGTCCCAAACCTCTATGGCTACACCTTC	CASSSYRVPNLYGYTF
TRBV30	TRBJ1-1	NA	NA	TGTGCCTGGAGTGTCAGACGACTTGAGGGTGAAGCTTTCTTT	CAWSVRRLEGEAFF
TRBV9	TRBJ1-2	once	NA	TGTGCCAGCAGCGTAGACGGGTATAACTATGGCTACACCTTC	CASSVDGYNYGYTF
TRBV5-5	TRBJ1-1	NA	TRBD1	TGTGCCAGCAGCCAGCCCCGGGACAGGGGCCGGAATTTGTCAGCTTTCTTT	CASSQPRDRGRNLSAFF
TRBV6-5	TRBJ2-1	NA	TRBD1	TGTGCCAGCGGGGACAGGGGCTACAATGAGCAGTTCTTC	CASGDRGYNEQFF
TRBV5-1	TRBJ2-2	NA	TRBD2	TGCGCCAGCAGCTTTCTAGCGGGGGACACCGGGGAGCTGTTTTTT	CASSFLAGDTGELFF
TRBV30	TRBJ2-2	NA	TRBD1	TGTGCCTGGAGTACGCGACAGGGGGCGCTTACCGGGGAGCTGTTTTTT	CAWSTRQGALTGELFF
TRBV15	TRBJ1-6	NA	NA	TGTGCCACCAGCAGATCAGGGAATTCACCCCTCCACTTT	CATSRSGNSPLHF
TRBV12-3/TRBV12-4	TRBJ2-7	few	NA	TGTGCCAGCAGTGTTAGTCACGGGGAGCAGTACTTC	CASSVSHGEQYF
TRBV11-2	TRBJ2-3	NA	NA	TGTGCCAGCAGCCGAGCCCCCCCCGGGGGTGGCACAGATACGCAGTATTTT	CASSRAPPGGGTDTQYF
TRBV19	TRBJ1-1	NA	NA	TGTGCCAGTAGTGGGGGGTGGGGCCGCGACACTGAAGCTTTCTTT	CASSGGWGRDTEAFF
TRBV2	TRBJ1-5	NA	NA	TGTGCCAGCAGTGACGACAGCGGCAATCAGCCCCAGCATTTT	CASSDDSGNQPQHF
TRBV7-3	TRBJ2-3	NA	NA	TGTGCCAGCAGCTTAGGCCAGGGTACAGATACGCAGTATTTT	CASSLGQGTDTQYF
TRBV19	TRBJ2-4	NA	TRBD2	TGTGCCAGTAGTATAGTAGCGGGGGGGCTAAGCTTC	CASSIVAGGLSF
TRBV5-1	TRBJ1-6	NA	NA	TGCGCCAGCAGCTTGGAAGGGGTCAGGAATTCACCCCTCCACTTT	CASSLEGVRNSPLHF
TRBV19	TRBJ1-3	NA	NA	TGTGCCAGTAGTTTCTTTCACCCCCTCCCGGGGAGCTCTGGAAACACCATATATTTT	CASSFFHPLPGSSGNTIYF
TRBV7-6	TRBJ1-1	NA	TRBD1	TGTGCCAGCAGCTTAGGGACAGGCGTTGGTACTGAAGCTTTCTTT	CASSLGTGVGTEAFF
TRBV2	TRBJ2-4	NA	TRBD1	TGTGCCAGCAGTGGGACAGGGTCAAAAAACATTCAGTACTTC	CASSGTGSKNIQYF
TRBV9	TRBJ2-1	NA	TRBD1	TGTGCCAGCAGCCCACGACAGGGGGGCAACAATGAGCAGTTCTTC	CASSPRQGGNNEQFF
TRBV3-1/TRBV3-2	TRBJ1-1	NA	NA	TGTGCCAGCAGCCCAAGGGGAGGGGTGACCACTGAAGCTTTCTTT	CASSPRGGVTTEAFF
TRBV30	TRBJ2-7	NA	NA	TGTGCCTGGAGTGTTTTATCCGGGGAGCAGTACTTC	CAWSVLSGEQYF
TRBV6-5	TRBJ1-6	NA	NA	TGTGCCAGCAGCCCCGGGACAATTAATTCACCCCTCCACTTT	CASSPGTINSPLHF
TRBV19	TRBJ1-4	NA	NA	TGTGCCAGTAGTGCGGGTGGCGCAACTAATGAAAAACTGTTTTTT	CASSAGGATNEKLFF
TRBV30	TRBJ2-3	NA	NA	TGTGCCTGGAGGGACGGAGGGGATACGCAGTATTTT	CAWRDGGDTQYF
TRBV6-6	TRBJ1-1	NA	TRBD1	TGTGCCAGCAGTTACGCAAACAGGGGGACTGAAGCTTTCTTT	CASSYANRGTEAFF
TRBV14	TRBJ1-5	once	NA	TGTGCCAGCAGCCTCGGGACTAATCAGCCCCAGCATTTT	CASSLGTNQPQHF
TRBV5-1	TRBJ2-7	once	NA	TGCGCCAGCAGCTTGGAGCTTCGCGAGCAGTACTTC	CASSLELREQYF
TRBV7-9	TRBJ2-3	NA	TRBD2	TGTGCCAGCAGCTTCAACTCGGGCGGGGGGGCAGATACGCAGTATTTT	CASSFNSGGGADTQYF
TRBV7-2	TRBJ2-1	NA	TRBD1	TGTGCCAGCAGCCCCCGGACAGGTGAGCAGTTCTTC	CASSPRTGEQFF
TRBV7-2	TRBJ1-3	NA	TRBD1	TGTGCCAGCAGCGCCCTAGGACAGGGGGGAAACACCATATATTTT	CASSALGQGGNTIYF
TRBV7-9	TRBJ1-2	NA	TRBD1	TGTGCCAGCAGCTTTATTAACAGGGGAAACTATGGCTACACCTTC	CASSFINRGNYGYTF
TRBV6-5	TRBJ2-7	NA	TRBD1	TGTGCCAGCAAGCCAGGGGGAAGCTCCTACGAGCAGTACTTC	CASKPGGSSYEQYF